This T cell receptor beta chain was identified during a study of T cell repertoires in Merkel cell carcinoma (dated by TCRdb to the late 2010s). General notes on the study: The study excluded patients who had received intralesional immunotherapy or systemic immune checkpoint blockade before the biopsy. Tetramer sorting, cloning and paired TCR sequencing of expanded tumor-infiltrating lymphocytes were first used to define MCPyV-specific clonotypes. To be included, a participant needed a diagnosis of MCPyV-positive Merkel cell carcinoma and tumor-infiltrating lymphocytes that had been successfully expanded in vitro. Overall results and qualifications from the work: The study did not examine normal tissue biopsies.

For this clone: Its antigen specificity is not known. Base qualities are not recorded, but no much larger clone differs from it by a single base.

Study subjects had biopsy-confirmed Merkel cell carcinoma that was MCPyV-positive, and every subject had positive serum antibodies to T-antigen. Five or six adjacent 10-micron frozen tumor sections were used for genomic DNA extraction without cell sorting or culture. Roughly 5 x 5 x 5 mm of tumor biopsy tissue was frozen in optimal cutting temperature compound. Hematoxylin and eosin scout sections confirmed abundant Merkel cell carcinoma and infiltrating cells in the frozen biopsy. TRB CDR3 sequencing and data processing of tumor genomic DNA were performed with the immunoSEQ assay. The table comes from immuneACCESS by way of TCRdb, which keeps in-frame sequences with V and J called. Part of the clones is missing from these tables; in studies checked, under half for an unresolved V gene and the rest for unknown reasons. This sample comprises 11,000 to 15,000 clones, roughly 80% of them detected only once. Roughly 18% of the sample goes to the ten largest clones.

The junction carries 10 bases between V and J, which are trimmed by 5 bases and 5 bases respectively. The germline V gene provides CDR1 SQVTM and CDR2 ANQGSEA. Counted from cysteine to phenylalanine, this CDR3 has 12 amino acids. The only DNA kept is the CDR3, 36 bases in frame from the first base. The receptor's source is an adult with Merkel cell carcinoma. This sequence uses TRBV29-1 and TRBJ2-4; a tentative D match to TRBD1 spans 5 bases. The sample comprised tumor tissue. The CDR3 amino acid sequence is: CSVRQGQNIQYF. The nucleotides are TGCAGCGTTAGGCAGGGCCAAAACATTCAGTACTTC.